Listed here are 9 T cell receptor beta chains from one sample, sequenced in a study of cytomegalovirus exposure and HLA in healthy donors. A multiplex PCR was run with 60 Vbeta primers and 13 Jbeta primers. The repertoire was sequenced with immunoSEQ multiplex PCR; TCRdb's copy has only in-frame clones and lacks some. The table records roughly 190,000 clones, approximately 78% of them present only once. The specimen was PBMCs. These receptor sequences come from a woman between 25 and 40 years old in good health and CMV-seropositive.

Remarks on this clone: The junction departs from the called germline gene at one end, perhaps through a read error. The CDR3 DNA is TGTTCCAGCAGCTTAGATTTCCGCGGCAGGGAGGGCGAGCAGTACTTC. Amino acids: CSSSLDFRGREGEQYF. The V gene is TRBV7-9, the J gene TRBJ2-7; 7 positions match TRBD2. The CDR3 runs 16 residues. Germline CDR1 SEHNR, CDR2 FQNEAQ (reference sequence). Full variable domain (outside the CDR3, taken from reference TRBV7-9 and TRBJ2-7): DTGVSQNPRHKITKRGQNVTFRCDPISEHNRLYWYRQTLGQGPEFLTYFQNEAQLEKSRLLSDRFSAERPKGSFSTLEIQRTEQGDSAMYLCSSSLDFRGREGEQYFGPGTRLTVT.

The V and J genes are TRBV15 and TRBJ1-1; D is possibly TRBD1 (5 bases). Germline values: CDR1 LNHNV, CDR2 YYDKDF (reference sequence). The V end lost 1 base, the J end lost 7 bases, and 16 bases lay between the germline ends. This CDR3 has 15 amino acids. As DNA, the CDR3 is TGTGCCACCAGCAGAGGAGGAGGGGTTGGGGGTGAAGCTTTCTTT. As protein: CATSRGGGVGGEAFF.

This clone was seen only a few times. This rearrangement joins TRBV9 to TRBJ1-2; D is uncertain. Germline loops: CDR1 SGDLS, CDR2 YYNGEE. This CDR3 has 12 residues. V was cut by 0 bases and J by 5 bases, with 5 bases left in between. This CDR3 reads CASSVDEYGYTF. The CDR3, as DNA: TGTGCCAGCAGCGTAGATGAGTATGGCTACACCTTC.

V usage is TRBV28 and J usage is TRBJ1-1; D is uncertain. The CDR3 is made up of 14 amino acids. The germline V and J ends were trimmed by 2 bases and 0 bases, with 7 bases remaining between them. CDR1 and CDR2 from the germline V gene are MDHEN and SYDVKM. CDR3 sequence reads: CASSLTVVNTEAFF. The DNA of the CDR3 is TGTGCCAGCAGTTTAACCGTAGTGAACACTGAAGCTTTCTTT.

This sequence joins TRBV28 and TRBJ1-3; D gene ambiguous. V was pared by 5 bases and J by 0 bases, with 23 bases between. This CDR3 is 19 amino acids long. CDR1 and CDR2 from the germline V gene are MDHEN and SYDVKM. DNA for the CDR3: TGTGCCAGCAGTCGCTCCGGGAGTTCACTTCACTACTCTGGAAACACCATATATTTT. It codes for CASSRSGSSLHYSGNTIYF.

This clone was seen only a few times. This chain connects TRBV5-1 to TRBJ2-7; 10 bases are a match to TRBD1. V lost 4 bases to trimming and J lost 6 bases; unmatched junction nucleotides: 4. CDR1 is SGHRS and CDR2 is YFSETQ in the germline V gene. The CDR3 has 13 amino acids. The CDR3 region has the DNA TGCGCCAGCAGCCTGGGGACAGGGGCCGAGCAGTACTTC. It specifies CASSLGTGAEQYF.

The rearrangement links TRBV29-1 to TRBJ1-1; TRBD1 aligns across 8 bases. The CDR3 length is 15 residues. The germline V gene has CDR1 SQVTM and CDR2 ANQGSEA. The ends lost 4 bases at V and 4 bases at J; junction bases unmatched: 11. The CDR3 protein is CSVVDGLDRATEAFF. CDR3 coding DNA: TGCAGCGTTGTGGATGGGTTGGACAGGGCCACTGAAGCTTTCTTT.

The V gene is TRBV4-1, the J gene TRBJ2-3, with TRBD1 matching over 8 bases. Germline V gene lookup returns CDR1 MGHRA and CDR2 YSYEKL. This CDR3 is 16 amino acids long. V trimming: 1 base; J trimming: 2 bases; junction bases outside the gene matches: 5. The DNA of the CDR3 is TGCGCCAGCAGCCAAGTCCGACAGGGGTCCACAGATACGCAGTATTTT. This sequence encodes CASSQVRQGSTDTQYF.

The chain carries TRBV6-6 and TRBJ1-5; a possible D gene is TRBD1 (6 bases). Germline loops: CDR1 MNHNY, CDR2 SVGAGI (reference sequence). There are 16 residues in the CDR3. V lost 2 bases and J lost 1, with 12 bases in between. CDR3 in amino acids: CASSYVPQGSNQPQHF. CDR3 bases: TGTGCCAGCAGTTACGTCCCCCAGGGGAGCAATCAGCCCCAGCATTTT.